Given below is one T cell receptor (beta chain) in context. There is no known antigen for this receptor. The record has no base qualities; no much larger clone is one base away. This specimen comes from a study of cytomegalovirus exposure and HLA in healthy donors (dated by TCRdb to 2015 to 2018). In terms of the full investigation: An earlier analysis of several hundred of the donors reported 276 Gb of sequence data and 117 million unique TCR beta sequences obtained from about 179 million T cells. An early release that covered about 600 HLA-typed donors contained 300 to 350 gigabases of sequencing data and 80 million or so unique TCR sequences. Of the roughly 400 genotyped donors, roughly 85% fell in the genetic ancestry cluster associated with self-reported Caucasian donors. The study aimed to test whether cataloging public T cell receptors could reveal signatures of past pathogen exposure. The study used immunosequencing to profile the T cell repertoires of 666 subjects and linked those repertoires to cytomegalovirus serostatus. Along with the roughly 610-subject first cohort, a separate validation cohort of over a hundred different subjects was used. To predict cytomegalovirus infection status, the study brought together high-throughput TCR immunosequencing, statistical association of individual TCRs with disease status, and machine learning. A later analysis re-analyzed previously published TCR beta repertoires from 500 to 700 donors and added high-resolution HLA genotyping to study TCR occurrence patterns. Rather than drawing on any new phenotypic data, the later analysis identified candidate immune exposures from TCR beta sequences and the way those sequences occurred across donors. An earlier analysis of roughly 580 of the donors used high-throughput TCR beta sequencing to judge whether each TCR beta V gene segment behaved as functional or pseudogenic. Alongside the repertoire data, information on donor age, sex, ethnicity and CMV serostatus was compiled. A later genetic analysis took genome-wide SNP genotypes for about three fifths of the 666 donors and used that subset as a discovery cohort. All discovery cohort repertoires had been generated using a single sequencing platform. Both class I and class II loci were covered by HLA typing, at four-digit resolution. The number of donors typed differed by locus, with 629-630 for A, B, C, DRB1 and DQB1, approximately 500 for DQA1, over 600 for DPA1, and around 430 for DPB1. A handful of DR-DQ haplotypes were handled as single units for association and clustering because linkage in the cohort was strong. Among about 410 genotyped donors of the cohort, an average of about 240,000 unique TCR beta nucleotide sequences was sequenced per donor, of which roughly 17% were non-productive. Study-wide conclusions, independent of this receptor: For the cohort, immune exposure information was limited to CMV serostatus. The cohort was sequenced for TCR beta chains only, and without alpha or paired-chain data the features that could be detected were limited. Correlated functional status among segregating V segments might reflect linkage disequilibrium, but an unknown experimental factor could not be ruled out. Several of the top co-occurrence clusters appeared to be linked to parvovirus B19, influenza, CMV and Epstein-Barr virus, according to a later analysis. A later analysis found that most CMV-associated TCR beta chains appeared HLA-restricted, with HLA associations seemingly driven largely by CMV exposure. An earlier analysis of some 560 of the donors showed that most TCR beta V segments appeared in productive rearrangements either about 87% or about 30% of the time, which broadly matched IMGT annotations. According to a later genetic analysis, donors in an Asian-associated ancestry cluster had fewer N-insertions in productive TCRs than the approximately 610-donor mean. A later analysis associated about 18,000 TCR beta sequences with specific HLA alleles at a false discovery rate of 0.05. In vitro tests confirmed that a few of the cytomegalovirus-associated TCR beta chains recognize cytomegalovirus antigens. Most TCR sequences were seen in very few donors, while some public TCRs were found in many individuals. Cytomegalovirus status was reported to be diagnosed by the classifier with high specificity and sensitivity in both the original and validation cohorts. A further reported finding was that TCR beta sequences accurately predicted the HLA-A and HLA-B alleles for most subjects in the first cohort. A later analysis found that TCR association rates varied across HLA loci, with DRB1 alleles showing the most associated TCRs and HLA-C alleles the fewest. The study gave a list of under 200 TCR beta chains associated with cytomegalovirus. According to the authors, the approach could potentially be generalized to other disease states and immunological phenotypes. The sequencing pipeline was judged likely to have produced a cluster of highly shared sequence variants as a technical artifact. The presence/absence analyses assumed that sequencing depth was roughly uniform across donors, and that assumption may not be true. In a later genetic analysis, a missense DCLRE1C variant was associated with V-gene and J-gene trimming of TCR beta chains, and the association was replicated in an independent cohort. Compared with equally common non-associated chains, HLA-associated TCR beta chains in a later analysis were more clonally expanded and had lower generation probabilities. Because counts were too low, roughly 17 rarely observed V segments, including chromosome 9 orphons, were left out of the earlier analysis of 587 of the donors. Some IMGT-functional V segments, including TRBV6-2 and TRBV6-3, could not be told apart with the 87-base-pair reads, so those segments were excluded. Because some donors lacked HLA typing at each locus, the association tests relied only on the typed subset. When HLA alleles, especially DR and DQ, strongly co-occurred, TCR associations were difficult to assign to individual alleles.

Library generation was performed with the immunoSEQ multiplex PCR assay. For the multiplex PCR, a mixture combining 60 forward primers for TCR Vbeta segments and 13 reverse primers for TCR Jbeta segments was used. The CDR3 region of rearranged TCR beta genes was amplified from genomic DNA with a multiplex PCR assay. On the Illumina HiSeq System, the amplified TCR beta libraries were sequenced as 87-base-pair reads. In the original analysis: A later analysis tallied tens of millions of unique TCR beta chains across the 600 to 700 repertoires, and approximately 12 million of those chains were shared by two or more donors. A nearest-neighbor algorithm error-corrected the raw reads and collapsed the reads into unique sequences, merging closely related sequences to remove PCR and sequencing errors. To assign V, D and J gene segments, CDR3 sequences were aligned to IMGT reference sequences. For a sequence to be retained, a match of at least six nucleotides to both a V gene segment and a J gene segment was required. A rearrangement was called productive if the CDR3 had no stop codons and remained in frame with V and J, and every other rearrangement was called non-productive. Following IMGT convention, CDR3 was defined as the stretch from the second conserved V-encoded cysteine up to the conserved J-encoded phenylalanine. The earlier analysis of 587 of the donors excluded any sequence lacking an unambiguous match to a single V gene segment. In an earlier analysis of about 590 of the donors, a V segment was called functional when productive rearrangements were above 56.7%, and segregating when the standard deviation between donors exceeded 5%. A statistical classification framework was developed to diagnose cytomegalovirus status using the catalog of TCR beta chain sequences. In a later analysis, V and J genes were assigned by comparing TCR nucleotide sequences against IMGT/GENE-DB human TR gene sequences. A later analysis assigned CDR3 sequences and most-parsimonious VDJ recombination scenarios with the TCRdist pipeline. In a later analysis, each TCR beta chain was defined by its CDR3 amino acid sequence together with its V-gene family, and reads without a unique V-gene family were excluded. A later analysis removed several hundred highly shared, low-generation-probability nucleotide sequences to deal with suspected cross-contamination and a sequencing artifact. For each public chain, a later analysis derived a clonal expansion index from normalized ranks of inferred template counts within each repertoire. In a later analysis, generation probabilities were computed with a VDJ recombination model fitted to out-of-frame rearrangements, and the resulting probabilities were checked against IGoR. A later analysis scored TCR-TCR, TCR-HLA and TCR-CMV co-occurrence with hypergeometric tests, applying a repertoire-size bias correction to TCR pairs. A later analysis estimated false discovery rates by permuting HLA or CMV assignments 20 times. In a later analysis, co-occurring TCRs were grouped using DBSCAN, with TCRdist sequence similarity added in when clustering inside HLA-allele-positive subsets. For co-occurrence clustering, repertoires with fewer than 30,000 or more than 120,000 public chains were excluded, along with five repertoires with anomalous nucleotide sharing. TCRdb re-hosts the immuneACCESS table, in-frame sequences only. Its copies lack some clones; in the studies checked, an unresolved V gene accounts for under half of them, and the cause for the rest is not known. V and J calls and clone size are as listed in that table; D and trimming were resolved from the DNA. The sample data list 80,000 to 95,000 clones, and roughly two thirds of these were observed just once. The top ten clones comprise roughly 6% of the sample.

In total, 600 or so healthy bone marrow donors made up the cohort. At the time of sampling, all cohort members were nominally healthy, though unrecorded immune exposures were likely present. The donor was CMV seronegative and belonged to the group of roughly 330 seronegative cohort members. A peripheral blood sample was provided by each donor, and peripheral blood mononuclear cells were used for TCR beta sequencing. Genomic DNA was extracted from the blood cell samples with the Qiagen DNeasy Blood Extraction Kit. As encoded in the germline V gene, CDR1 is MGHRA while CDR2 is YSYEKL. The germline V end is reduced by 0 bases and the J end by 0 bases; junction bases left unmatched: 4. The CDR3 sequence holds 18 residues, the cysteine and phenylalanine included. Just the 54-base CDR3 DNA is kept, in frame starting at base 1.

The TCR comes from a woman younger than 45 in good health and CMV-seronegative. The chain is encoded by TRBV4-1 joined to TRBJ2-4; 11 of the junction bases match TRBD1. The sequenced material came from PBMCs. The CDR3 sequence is CASSQEGTGGLAKNIQYF. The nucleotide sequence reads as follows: TGCGCCAGCAGCCAAGAGGGGACAGGGGGATTAGCCAAAAACATTCAGTACTTC.